The table lists the clone carrying this T cell receptor (beta chain) with a few counts. V was shortened by 3 bases and J by 3 bases, with 15 bases between the two germline ends. Germline V CDR1 and CDR2: SGHRS, YFSETQ. CDR3 length equals 16 residues. This record comes from a study of blood T cell repertoires in COVID-19. About the research overall: There were acute and convalescent COVID-19 samples, and they came from the United States, Italy and Spain.

Assay: immunoSEQ multiplex PCR; the TCRdb copy retains only in-frame clones and omits some. The repertoire holds roughly 250,000 clones, 65% to 85% seen once, with about 1.5% in the top ten. The chain recombines TRBV5-1 with TRBJ2-2; no firm D call. This receptor was obtained from a woman between 40 and 50 years old who had recovered from COVID-19. The sequencing sample was made of peripheral blood. The CDR3 sequence: CASSSSDILDTGELFF. CDR3 nucleotide sequence: TGCGCCAGCAGCTCCTCCGACATTCTCGACACCGGGGAGCTGTTTTTT.